These 18 T cell receptor beta chains share one sample of origin, sequenced in a study of T cells after yellow fever vaccination. A single record per CDR3 protein comes from TCRdb applying MiXCR to the 5' RACE reads. The sample has 250,000 to 300,000 distinct CDR3 sequences, 5.2% seen once; the top ten hold around 3.3%. Sequencing was performed on CD4+ T cells sorted from PBMCs, taken on the day of the yellow fever booster vaccination. The receptor source for this set is a young man who received the YFV17D yellow fever vaccine.

The chain uses TRBV29-1 and TRBJ2-5; tentative D call: TRBD2 (5 bases). Germline V gene lookup returns CDR1 SQVTM and CDR2 ANQGSEA. The V end lost 3 bases, the J end lost 1 base, and 9 bases lay between the germline ends. The CDR3 extends over 13 amino acids. The CDR3 region has the DNA TGCAGCGTTGACCGGGGTATCCAAGAGACCCAGTACTTC. This gives the protein CSVDRGIQETQYF.

This clonotype was seen ten or more times. The chain couples TRBV12-3 or TRBV12-4 to TRBJ1-2; 9 bases map to TRBD1. The CDR3 loop spans 13 amino acids. V lost 4 bases and J lost 5; bases outside the gene matches: 2. CDR3 sequence reads: CASSWGQGYGYTF. CDR3 sequence (DNA): TGTGCCAGCAGTTGGGGACAGGGTTATGGCTACACCTTC.

This clonotype was seen repeatedly, ten times or more. The rearrangement links TRBV7-8 to TRBJ2-1, with a weak D call TRBD2 (5 bases). The V end lost 5 bases, the J end lost 4 bases, and 18 bases lay between the germline ends. The CDR3 is 16 residues long. Germline CDR1 is SGHVS and CDR2 is FQNEAQ. CDR3 protein: CASSRTPAGRYNEQFF. For the CDR3, the DNA is TGTGCCAGCAGCCGCACCCCGGCGGGCCGATACAATGAGCAGTTCTTC.

There are many counts of this clonotype. V usage is TRBV7-3 and J usage is TRBJ1-1; no clear D. The CDR3 runs 13 residues. V gave up 4 bases and J gave up 3 bases, with 9 bases separating them. The germline V gene encodes CDR1 SGHTA and CDR2 FQGTGA. In DNA, the CDR3 is TGTGCCAGCAGCTCGGCCGCTTACACTGAAGCTTTCTTT. This encodes CASSSAAYTEAFF.

This clonotype appeared a few times. The chain has TRBV12-3 or TRBV12-4 and TRBJ1-6; D perhaps matches TRBD1 (5 bases). The CDR3 is 12 residues long. V was shortened by 7 bases and J by 10 bases, with 11 bases between the two germline ends. CDR3 sequence: CASKLGGSPLHF. The CDR3 DNA follows: TGTGCCAGCAAACTTGGGGGGTCACCCCTCCACTTT.

This clonotype was observed at least ten times. The chain uses TRBV24-1 and TRBJ2-3; the D gene is possibly TRBD1 (6 bases). Germline loops: CDR1 KGHDR, CDR2 SFDVKD. V gave up 0 bases and J gave up 0 bases, with 12 bases separating them. The CDR3 contains 17 residues. The DNA for the CDR3 is TGTGCCACCAGTGATTTGCGAGACAGGCAAAGCACAGATACGCAGTATTTT. Translation gives CATSDLRDRQSTDTQYF.

This chain connects TRBV5-1 to TRBJ2-6, with D uncertain. Per the germline V gene, CDR1 is SGHRS and CDR2 is YFSETQ. This CDR3 spans 14 amino acids. V was trimmed by 5 bases and J by 1 base, leaving 7 bases between them. CDR3 coding DNA: TGCGCCAGCAGTGGCGATTCTGGGGCCAACGTCCTGACTTTC. Protein: CASSGDSGANVLTF.

This clonotype was observed at least ten times. This chain joins TRBV5-1 and TRBJ2-3, with 7 bases identical to TRBD1. Trimming removed 4 bases from V and 4 bases from J; junction bases left unmatched: 6. The germline V gene encodes CDR1 SGHRS and CDR2 YFSETQ. The CDR3 contains 14 residues. The chain's CDR3 is CASSPGQVADTQYF. CDR3 coding DNA: TGCGCCAGCAGCCCAGGACAGGTGGCAGATACGCAGTATTTT.

This clonotype came up many times. The V gene is TRBV5-1, the J gene TRBJ2-2, with TRBD1 identical over 8 bases. Germline V gene lookup returns CDR1 SGHRS and CDR2 YFSETQ. The CDR3 is 17 amino acids. Trimming took 4 bases from V and 4 from J; bases not matched to a gene: 12. CDR3 region: CASSVGLGQGPTGELFF. DNA of the CDR3: TGCGCCAGCAGCGTCGGACTTGGACAGGGCCCCACCGGGGAGCTGTTTTTT. Looking up the rest from reference TRBV5-1 and TRBJ2-2 gives the full variable domain: KAGVTQTPRYLIKTRGQQVTLSCSPISGHRSVSWYQQTPGQGLQFLFEYFSETQRNKGNFPGRFSGRQFSNSRSEMNVSTLELGDSALYLCASSVGLGQGPTGELFFGEGSRLTVL.

This clonotype was detected ten times or more. The chain uses TRBV7-2 and TRBJ2-3; D is undetermined. This CDR3 spans 13 amino acids. Per germline, CDR1 SGHTA and CDR2 FQGNSA. With 5 bases removed from V and 2 bases from J, the gap between germline ends came to 8 bases. CDR3 sequence reads: CASSPPVTDTQYF. In DNA form, the CDR3 reads TGTGCCAGCAGCCCCCCGGTCACAGATACGCAGTATTTT.

This clonotype was seen more than once but under ten times. The genes are TRBV7-2 and TRBJ1-5; perhaps TRBD1 as D (5 bases). CDR1 SGHTA and CDR2 FQGNSA come from the germline V gene. The germline V and J ends were trimmed by 6 bases and 3 bases, with 12 bases remaining between them. This CDR3 comprises 14 residues. The CDR3 DNA is TGTGCCAGCAGGTCGGGACGGTACAATCAGCCCCAGCATTTT. Its translation: CASRSGRYNQPQHF.

In regard to this clonotype: A much larger clone lies one base from this, so it may be a read error. The chain carries TRBV12-3 or TRBV12-4 and TRBJ2-2, with D unclear. This CDR3 contains 13 residues. The CDR3 reads CASCFSNTGELFF. The CDR3 DNA sequence: TGTGCCAGCTGTTTCTCGAACACCGGGGAGCTGTTTTTT.

The chain has TRBV18 and TRBJ2-2, with 10 bases lining up with TRBD2. J gave up 1 base and V 1 base, and 6 bases lay outside the gene matches. The CDR3 length is 18 residues. The germline CDR1 and CDR2 sequences are KGHSH and LQKENI. The CDR3 DNA sequence: TGTGCCAGCTCACCACGCGGTGGACTAGCGGAGAACACCGGGGAGCTGTTTTTT. Amino acid sequence: CASSPRGGLAENTGELFF.

The J gene is TRBJ2-3, the V gene TRBV12-3 or TRBV12-4, with TRBD1 matching 10 bases. Unmatched junction bases numbered 12, after V lost 5 bases and J lost 7 bases. The CDR3 sequence is 16 residues long. The CDR3 bases are TGTGCCAGCAGTCCCCGGGACAGGGGCCCCCGGCATACGCAGTATTTT. Amino acid sequence: CASSPRDRGPRHTQYF.

This clonotype was detected a few times. Here the CDR3 DNA reads TGCAGTGTAGCCGCATCGGGTGAATCACCCCTCCACTTT. This translates into CSVAASGESPLHF. The V gene is TRBV20-1, the J gene TRBJ1-6; no firm D call. The CDR3 has 13 residues. The germline V and J ends were trimmed by 7 bases and 10 bases, with 17 bases remaining between them. From germline, CDR1 is DFQATT and CDR2 SNEGSKA (reference sequence).

A few counts support this clonotype. The chain has TRBV6-5 and TRBJ2-1, with TRBD1 matching 7 bases. The CDR3 length is 15 residues. After removal of 6 bases from V and 6 bases from J, the junction contained 11 bases not matched to a gene. The germline V gene encodes CDR1 MNHEY and CDR2 SVGAGI. CDR3 DNA: TGTGCCAGCAGCCCCGACAGGGATGTATCCAATGAGCAGTTCTTC. As protein: CASSPDRDVSNEQFF.

The rearrangement joins TRBV19 to TRBJ2-3; weak D call: TRBD2 (5 bases). V was cut by 3 bases and J by 2 bases, with 6 bases left in between. There are 13 residues in the CDR3. Germline-derived CDR1 and CDR2 are LNHDA and SQIVND (reference sequence). CDR3 in amino acids: CASSIDYTDTQYF. The CDR3 DNA follows: TGTGCCAGTAGTATTGACTACACAGATACGCAGTATTTT.

This clonotype was counted many times. The chain combines TRBV11-2 with TRBJ1-6; D is possibly TRBD1 (6 bases). This CDR3 has 14 amino acids. Trimming took off 6 bases at V and 9 bases at J, with 15 bases between the two ends. The germline CDR1 and CDR2 sequences are SGHAT and FQNNGV. For the CDR3, the DNA is TGTGCCAGCAGTTCAAGGGGGGGACCTTCACCCCTCCACTTT. Amino acid sequence: CASSSRGGPSPLHF.